Listed here are 30 T cell receptor beta chains from one sample, sequenced in a study of T cell responses to AZD1222 COVID-19 vaccine. Method: immunoSEQ multiplex PCR; TCRdb's copy keeps in-frame clones and lacks some. The sample records roughly 150,000 clones, 93% being singletons. The input for sequencing was peripheral blood, taken on day 0 of AZD1222 vaccination. These receptors all stem from an adult in good health.

The chain combines TRBV27 with TRBJ2-2; no definite D call. The CDR3 is 15 residues long. Germline loops: CDR1 MNHEY, CDR2 SMNVEV (reference sequence). The germline V and J ends were trimmed by 0 bases and 4 bases, with 9 bases remaining between them. CDR3 bases: TGTGCCAGCAGTTTATCTGCTTCTGGCACCGGGGAGCTGTTTTTT. Translation gives CASSLSASGTGELFF.

This clone has only one observation. V is TRBV5-1 and J is TRBJ2-2, with 9 bases fitting TRBD2. The J segment lost 2 bases and the V segment lost 0 bases, leaving 5 bases of the junction unmatched. Germline loops: CDR1 SGHRS, CDR2 YFSETQ. This CDR3 has 17 amino acids. The CDR3 coding sequence is TGCGCCAGCAGCTTGGTCGCTAGCGGGACAAACACCGGGGAGCTGTTTTTT. This translates into CASSLVASGTNTGELFF.

The V call is TRBV9, the J call TRBJ2-5; either TRBD1 or TRBD2 may fit D (5 bases each). Trimming took 1 base from V and 5 from J, leaving 15 bases between them. Germline CDR1 reads SGDLS; CDR2 reads YYNGEE. The length of the CDR3 is 15 residues. The CDR3 sequence: CASSVLSGTGETQYF. In DNA, the CDR3 is TGTGCCAGCAGCGTACTTTCAGGGACCGGGGAGACCCAGTACTTC.

This sequence joins TRBV15 and TRBJ1-4; D gene uncertain. The CDR3 consists of 12 residues. The V end lost 3 bases, the J end lost 7 bases, and 6 bases lay between the germline ends. CDR1 and CDR2 from the germline V gene are LNHNV and YYDKDF (reference sequence). The CDR3 sequence: CATSRDPEKLFF. The CDR3 DNA sequence: TGTGCCACCAGCAGGGATCCTGAAAAACTGTTTTTT.

V gene TRBV28 combines with J gene TRBJ1-5; TRBD1 aligns across 7 bases. The germline gives CDR1 MDHEN, CDR2 SYDVKM. Trimming cost V 7 bases and J 2 bases; bases outside gene matches: 2. The CDR3 is 13 residues long. CDR3 coding DNA: TGTGCCAGCATCGACAGGGGCAATCAGCCCCAGCATTTT. This encodes CASIDRGNQPQHF.

V is TRBV13 and J is TRBJ1-2; D might be TRBD1 (5 bases). The ends were cut back, 5 bases at V and 6 bases at J, with 13 bases in the middle. The CDR3 totals 13 residues. Germline CDR1 and CDR2: PRHDT and FYEKMQ (reference sequence). CDR3 sequence reads: CASSRMGVDGYTF. The CDR3 DNA follows: TGTGCCAGCAGCCGCATGGGGGTGGATGGCTACACCTTC.

The chain recombines TRBV4-1 with TRBJ1-3; the D gene is possibly TRBD1 (5 bases). The germline CDR1 and CDR2 sequences are MGHRA and YSYEKL. The CDR3 is 15 amino acids. V was trimmed by 9 bases and J by 0 bases, leaving 15 bases between them. Written as DNA, the CDR3 is TGCGCCAGTGGTCTGGTTGGGGGCTCTGGAAACACCATATATTTT. Amino acids: CASGLVGGSGNTIYF.

The rearrangement joins TRBV12-5 to TRBJ1-3; unclear D gene. The V gene's germline CDR1 is LGHNT and CDR2 FRNRAP. This CDR3 is built from 16 residues. Trimming removed 0 bases from V and 4 bases from J, with 13 bases in between. This CDR3 is CASGLVSPLLGNTIYF. CDR3 coding DNA: TGTGCTAGTGGTTTGGTATCCCCCCTTTTGGGAAACACCATATATTTT.

This clone has just one count. This sequence joins TRBV5-1 and TRBJ2-7; 12 bases are a match to TRBD1. There are 18 residues in the CDR3. Germline V gene lookup returns CDR1 SGHRS and CDR2 YFSETQ. Losses at the gene ends were 4 bases for V and 0 bases for J; bases not matched to a gene: 11. The CDR3: CASSAGQGARDSSYEQYF. DNA for the CDR3: TGCGCCAGCAGCGCGGGACAGGGGGCGCGCGACAGCTCCTACGAGCAGTACTTC.

This clone was seen just once. The V and J genes are TRBV30 and TRBJ2-1; no clear D gene. In germline, CDR1 is GTSNPN, CDR2 SVGIG (reference sequence). The CDR3 is 13 amino acids. V dropped 0 bases and J dropped 1 base, with 4 bases sitting between them. The CDR3, as DNA: TGTGCCTGGAGTGTGAGGTCCTACAATGAGCAGTTCTTC. Translated, it gives CAWSVRSYNEQFF.

Written as DNA, the CDR3 is TGTGCCAGCAGCTTAGGTCAGGCTAACTATGGCTACACCTTC. This sequence encodes CASSLGQANYGYTF. V gene TRBV7-9 combines with J gene TRBJ1-2; no clear D. The CDR3 runs 14 residues. Between the trimmed V and J ends, which lost 1 base and 0 bases, there was a span of 6 bases. Germline V CDR1 and CDR2: SEHNR, FQNEAQ (reference sequence).

The chain employs TRBV18 and TRBJ2-3; D unclear. The germline V gene encodes CDR1 KGHSH and CDR2 LQKENI. The V and J ends lost 2 bases and 5 bases respectively, with 5 bases between them. The CDR3 loop spans 12 amino acids. The CDR3 nucleotides are TGTGCCAGCTCACCAGTGGGAGATACGCAGTATTTT. It specifies CASSPVGDTQYF.

The V call is TRBV18, the J call TRBJ2-6; D ambiguous. V was pared by 2 bases and J by 3 bases, with 11 bases between. This CDR3 is built from 16 residues. CDR1 and CDR2 from the germline V gene are KGHSH and LQKENI. CDR3 sequence reads: CASSPEARVGANVLTF. The CDR3, as DNA: TGTGCCAGCTCACCAGAGGCGAGAGTTGGGGCCAACGTCCTGACTTTC.

The CDR3 coding sequence is TGTGCCAGCAGCCAAAGCGGGAACTCCTACAATGAGCAGTTCTTC. Translation gives CASSQSGNSYNEQFF. V gene TRBV4-2 combines with J gene TRBJ2-1, with 7 bases lining up with TRBD2. The germline gives CDR1 LGHNA, CDR2 YNFKEQ. Trimming at V came to 2 bases and at J to 0 bases, leaving 1 base not matched to a gene. The CDR3 totals 15 residues.

The genes are TRBV10-2 and TRBJ1-2; D is unclear. The CDR3 runs to 16 residues. V lost 2 bases and J lost 4, with 17 bases in between. Germline V CDR1 and CDR2: WSHSY, SAAADI. CDR3 DNA sequence: TGCGCCAGCAGTGAGGCGGCACGACAACACCTCTATGGCTACACCTTC. Translation gives CASSEAARQHLYGYTF.

CDR3 region: CASSVGGGNTGELFF. For the CDR3, the DNA is TGTGCCAGCAGCGTAGGCGGGGGAAACACCGGGGAGCTGTTTTTT. The rearrangement links TRBV9 to TRBJ2-2; TRBD2 matches at 7 bases. CDR1 is SGDLS and CDR2 is YYNGEE in the germline V gene. CDR3 length: 15 residues. Trimming cost V 0 bases and J 2 bases; bases outside gene matches: 1.

The rearrangement uses TRBV28 and TRBJ1-5; unclear D gene. Trimming stripped 2 bases from V and 5 bases from J, with 13 bases between. From germline, CDR1 is MDHEN and CDR2 SYDVKM. The CDR3 contains 15 residues. In DNA, the CDR3 is TGTGCCAGCAGTTTAGGGAGGGAAGCGGATCAGCCCCAGCATTTT. It is translated as CASSLGREADQPQHF.

CDR3 nucleotides: TGTGCCAGCACCCCGGACAGCTACCAGGACACTGAAGCTTTCTTT. Its protein is CASTPDSYQDTEAFF. J is TRBJ1-1 and V is TRBV5-4; TRBD1 might be the D (6 bases). The germline V and J ends were trimmed by 6 bases and 3 bases, with 18 bases remaining between them. Germline CDR1 SGHNT, CDR2 YYREEE (reference sequence). CDR3 length: 15 residues.

J is TRBJ1-1 and V is TRBV30; TRBD1 might be the D (5 bases). The CDR3 contains 14 residues. Germline V gene data show CDR1 as GTSNPN and CDR2 as SVGIG (reference sequence). The ends were cut back, 0 bases at V and 4 bases at J, with 12 bases in the middle. This CDR3 reads CAWSVAGSSTEAFF. CDR3 DNA sequence: TGTGCCTGGAGTGTAGCAGGGTCGAGCACTGAAGCTTTCTTT.

This clone has only one observation. The chain couples TRBV6-6 to TRBJ1-2; a possible D gene is TRBD1 (6 bases). CDR3 length equals 16 residues. Per the germline V gene, CDR1 is MNHNY and CDR2 is SVGAGI (reference sequence). Trimming left V 2 bases short and J 6 bases short, with 19 bases between. The CDR3 coding sequence is TGTGCCAGCAGTTACAGTTCAAGGGGGATGAAGGATGGCTACACCTTC. Encoded protein: CASSYSSRGMKDGYTF.

This chain uses TRBV18 with TRBJ1-1; D is undetermined. The V end was cut by 6 bases, the J end by 5 bases, with 10 bases between. CDR3 length equals 12 residues. CDR1 is KGHSH and CDR2 is LQKENI in the germline V gene. The CDR3 bases are TGTGCCAGCTCCCCTGGACGGACTGAAGCTTTCTTT. It translates to CASSPGRTEAFF.

V and J are TRBV29-1 and TRBJ2-2; weak D call: TRBD2 (6 bases). The CDR3 spans 14 residues. In germline, CDR1 is SQVTM, CDR2 ANQGSEA. V lost 4 bases and J lost 4, with 13 bases in between. CDR3 in DNA: TGCAGCGTTGTAGGAGGGGACGGCACCGGGGAGCTGTTTTTT. Amino acid sequence: CSVVGGDGTGELFF.

In this sample, this clone turned up a few times. The J gene is TRBJ2-7, the V gene TRBV21-1; the listed D gene, TRBD2, was not tested against the DNA. TRBV21-1 is classified as a pseudogene. The CDR3 spans 15 residues. The CDR3 coding sequence is TGTGCCAGCAGCAAGGGACTAGCGGGAGCCGGGGAGCAGTACTTC. Translating gives CASSKGLAGAGEQYF.

This sequence joins TRBV4-2 and TRBJ2-1; D possibly corresponds to TRBD2 (6 bases). CDR3 length: 15 amino acids. Per the germline V gene, CDR1 is LGHNA and CDR2 is YNFKEQ. V lost 1 base and J 4 bases, leaving 11 bases between the germline ends. This chain's CDR3 is CASSQGRDAYNEQFF. The DNA of the CDR3 is TGTGCCAGCAGCCAAGGGCGGGACGCATACAATGAGCAGTTCTTC.

V and J are TRBV11-3 and TRBJ2-2, with 10 nucleotides matching TRBD2. From germline, CDR1 is SGHNT and CDR2 YENEEA. J lost 6 bases, V lost 0 bases, and 4 bases had no gene match. The CDR3 has 16 residues. The CDR3, as DNA: TGTGCCAGCAGCTTAGAGAGCGGGAGGGCCCCCGGGGAGCTGTTTTTT. It codes for CASSLESGRAPGELFF.

V gene TRBV4-2 combines with J gene TRBJ2-3; D possibly corresponds to TRBD2 (6 bases). Germline CDR1 LGHNA, CDR2 YNFKEQ. The CDR3 length is 14 residues. The V and J ends lost 0 bases and 5 bases respectively, with 9 bases between them. The CDR3 sequence: CASSQDGSGDTQYF. CDR3 nucleotides: TGTGCCAGCAGCCAAGACGGGAGTGGAGATACGCAGTATTTT.

The J gene is TRBJ2-7, the V gene TRBV5-6, with 9 bases lining up with TRBD1. V trimming: 0 bases; J trimming: 6 bases; junction bases outside the gene matches: 13. Germline loops: CDR1 SGHDT, CDR2 YYEEEE. The CDR3 runs 17 residues. The CDR3 DNA reads as TGTGCCAGCAGCTTGGCCAGAGACAGGGGGTGGTATTCCGAGCAGTACTTC. As protein: CASSLARDRGWYSEQYF.

This chain links TRBV9 with TRBJ2-6, with unresolved D. CDR3 length: 16 residues. In germline, CDR1 is SGDLS, CDR2 YYNGEE. The V and J ends lost 0 bases and 3 bases respectively, with 10 bases between them. The CDR3 loop reads CASSVEGFGGANVLTF. The CDR3 DNA reads as TGTGCCAGCAGCGTAGAAGGGTTCGGTGGGGCCAACGTCCTGACTTTC.

The V call is TRBV5-1, the J call TRBJ2-1; 7 bases map to TRBD1. V trimming: 1 base; J trimming: 7 bases; junction bases outside the gene matches: 2. CDR1 is SGHRS and CDR2 is YFSETQ in the germline V gene. The CDR3 has 13 residues. CDR3 nucleotides: TGCGCCAGCAGCTTGAGCAGGGGGAATGAGCAGTTCTTC. It translates to CASSLSRGNEQFF.

The V gene is TRBV3-1 (or the pseudogene TRBV3-2), the J gene TRBJ1-2; D unresolved. The CDR3 contains 17 residues. Looked up from germline, CDR1 is LGHDT and CDR2 is YNNKEL (reference sequence). Trimming left V 2 bases short and J 1 base short, with 17 bases between. CDR3 nucleotides: TGTGCCAGCAGCCAAAGAGTCCAGGACTCAAATAACTATGGCTACACCTTC. It encodes CASSQRVQDSNNYGYTF.